This T cell receptor (beta chain) comes out of a study of blood T cell repertoires in COVID-19. Study background: The samples span acute and convalescent COVID-19 from the United States, Italy and Spain.

Original data processing: Amplification of reference gene primers was used by the study to estimate nucleated cell counts. The table came from immunoSEQ multiplex PCR; TCRdb's copy has only in-frame clones and leaves some out. V, J and clone size reflect that table, while D and trimming were determined from the DNA. The profile shows around 27,000 clones, roughly 84% of them singletons. The CDR3 extends over 16 amino acids. The junction had 8 bases not matched to a gene; V was cut back by 2 bases and J by 3 bases. Germline V CDR1 and CDR2: MGHDK, SYGVNS. The sample holds one count of this clone. The chain has TRBV25-1 and TRBJ1-2, with 8 bases identical to TRBD1. The sample consisted of peripheral blood. The source of this sequence is a man aged 70-80 years with active COVID-19. Written as DNA, the CDR3 is TGTGCCAGCAGTGAAGGAGGGGGACAGGAATACTATGGCTACACCTTC. It codes for CASSEGGGQEYYGYTF.